Listed below are T cell receptor beta chains from one sample, sequenced in a study of control samples from healthy donors and cancer patients. Assay used: immunoSEQ multiplex PCR; TCRdb lists only in-frame clones, some missing. The sample lists some 120,000 clones; around 90% were seen once. Sequencing was performed on blood. All receptors come from a man aged 18 to 29 in good health. Both conserved end residues are part of each CDR3. The D gene is left open where the match is weak. The size of a clone is reported for some rows only, either as once, few or many, or as a class for expanded clones.

clone_size j_call d_call v_call cdr3_aa cdr3_nt
once TRBJ1-1 . TRBV2 CASSEKTSYTEAFF TGTGCCAGCAGCGAAAAGACATCCTACACTGAAGCTTTCTTT
. TRBJ1-1 . TRBV6-4 CASSEEGNTEAFF TGTGCCAGCAGTGAAGAAGGGAACACTGAAGCTTTCTTT
. TRBJ2-2 . TRBV15 CATRGGVGGELFF TGTGCCACCAGAGGGGGGGTCGGCGGGGAGCTGTTTTTT
. TRBJ2-6 . TRBV7-2 CASSKTATGANVLTF TGTGCCAGCAGCAAAACAGCTACTGGGGCCAACGTCCTGACTTTC
. TRBJ2-5 . TRBV7-6 CASSPVSWYQETQYF TGTGCCAGCAGCCCCGTCTCGTGGTACCAAGAGACCCAGTACTTC
once TRBJ1-4 TRBD1 TRBV6-5 CASREGAANEKLFF TGTGCCAGCAGGGAGGGGGCGGCTAATGAAAAACTGTTTTTT
. TRBJ2-5 TRBD1 TRBV6-1 CASSEEGGGGETQYF TGTGCCAGCAGTGAAGAAGGGGGCGGTGGGGAGACCCAGTACTTC
. TRBJ2-2 . TRBV19 CATPTGTGELFF TGTGCCACCCCGACAGGCACCGGGGAGCTGTTTTTT
. TRBJ2-3 TRBD2 TRBV27 CASMRPAGGVTDTQYF TGTGCCAGCATGCGCCCCGCGGGGGGCGTGACAGATACGCAGTATTTT
. TRBJ2-2 . TRBV3-1/TRBV3-2 CASSQPGGNTGELFF TGTGCCAGCAGCCAGCCCGGGGGTAACACCGGGGAGCTGTTTTTT
. TRBJ2-5 . TRBV12-5 CASGLFTRQETQYF TGTGCTAGTGGTTTGTTTACAAGACAAGAGACCCAGTACTTC
once TRBJ1-5 . TRBV18 CASSPGAKMGGQRFVSNQPQHF TGTGCCAGCTCACCAGGGGCCAAAATGGGGGGGCAACGTTTCGTTAGCAATCAGCCCCAGCATTTT
. TRBJ1-1 TRBD1 TRBV7-3 CASSPGTGGTEAFF TGTGCCAGCAGCCCGGGGACAGGGGGCACTGAAGCTTTCTTT
. TRBJ2-2 . TRBV4-1 CASSPGAGPATGELFF TGCGCCAGCAGCCCGGGGGCAGGCCCTGCCACCGGGGAGCTGTTTTTT
once TRBJ2-5 . TRBV25-1 CASSGYQGFGETQYF TGTGCCAGCAGTGGATATCAGGGGTTTGGGGAGACCCAGTACTTC
. TRBJ2-3 . TRBV5-4 CASSLAVGGDTQYF TGTGCCAGCAGCTTGGCTGTCGGAGGGGATACGCAGTATTTT
once TRBJ2-2 TRBD1 TRBV2 CASSESRDRDTNTGELFF TGTGCCAGCAGTGAATCAAGGGACAGGGACACGAACACCGGGGAGCTGTTTTTT
. TRBJ1-2 . TRBV14 CASSQDRGDREGYTF TGTGCCAGCAGCCAAGATAGGGGGGACCGTGAGGGCTACACCTTC
. TRBJ1-2 TRBD1 TRBV5-1 CASSLGQGALNYGYTF TGCGCCAGCAGCTTGGGACAGGGGGCACTGAACTATGGCTACACCTTC
. TRBJ2-3 . TRBV10-3 CAISDGFGQGDTDTQYF TGTGCCATCAGTGACGGGTTTGGGCAGGGCGATACAGATACGCAGTATTTT
. TRBJ1-3 . TRBV6-5 CASSYDSFPGNTIYF TGTGCCAGCTCGTACGACAGCTTTCCTGGAAACACCATATATTTT
. TRBJ1-4 . TRBV15 CATSRPSGAAWTNEKLFF TGTGCCACCAGCAGACCTTCGGGGGCCGCCTGGACTAATGAAAAACTGTTTTTT
. TRBJ2-2 TRBD1 TRBV9 CASSETGGITGELFF TGTGCCAGCAGCGAGACAGGGGGCATCACCGGGGAGCTGTTTTTT
. TRBJ2-1 TRBD2 TRBV10-3 CAIRAGGQNYNEQFF TGTGCCATCAGAGCGGGGGGGCAAAACTACAATGAGCAGTTCTTC
. TRBJ1-3 TRBD1 TRBV5-4 CASSYRGSGNTIYF TGTGCCAGCAGCTACAGGGGTTCGGGAAACACCATATATTTT
. TRBJ1-2 TRBD1 TRBV29-1 CSVTRTGTGYTF TGCAGCGTTACCCGGACAGGGACGGGCTACACCTTC
. TRBJ1-3 . TRBV15 CATSRDGGSGNTIYF TGTGCCACCAGCAGAGACGGAGGCTCTGGAAACACCATATATTTT
. TRBJ1-6 TRBD1 TRBV6-5 CASSYPVGQAYSPLHF TGTGCCAGCAGTTACCCCGTAGGACAGGCCTATTCACCCCTCCACTTT
. TRBJ2-3 . TRBV2 CASRAGGTRTDTQYF TGTGCCAGCAGGGCGGGCGGGACTCGCACAGATACGCAGTATTTT
once TRBJ1-6 . TRBV19 CASSIDTAWENSPLHF TGTGCCAGTAGTATAGATACGGCCTGGGAGAATTCACCCCTCCACTTT
. TRBJ1-2 TRBD1 TRBV2 CASSGQGSNYGYTF TGTGCCAGCAGCGGACAGGGATCTAACTATGGCTACACCTTC
. TRBJ1-1 TRBD1 TRBV4-1 CASSQDPGQLEAFF TGCGCCAGCAGCCAAGACCCGGGACAGTTAGAAGCTTTCTTT
. TRBJ2-7 . TRBV5-1 CASSFEPAFLSYEQYF TGCGCCAGCAGCTTCGAGCCCGCATTCCTCTCCTACGAGCAGTACTTC
. TRBJ2-7 TRBD1 TRBV29-1 CSVPTGVEQYF TGCAGCGTTCCTACAGGGGTCGAGCAGTACTTC
once TRBJ1-1 . TRBV2 CAGTGTPRTEAFF TGTGCCGGCACCGGGACTCCACGCACTGAAGCTTTCTTT
. TRBJ2-1 . TRBV5-1 CASSPGDWSNEQFF TGCGCCAGCAGCCCCGGGGACTGGTCCAATGAGCAGTTCTTC
. TRBJ1-2 . TRBV30 CAWSGGEEYGYTF TGTGCCTGGAGTGGAGGGGAAGAGTATGGCTACACCTTC
. TRBJ1-1 . TRBV5-1 CASSGDLTEAFF TGCGCCAGCAGCGGGGACCTCACTGAAGCTTTCTTT
. TRBJ1-1 . TRBV5-1 CASSLDTNTEAFF TGCGCCAGCAGCTTGGACACGAACACTGAAGCTTTCTTT
large TRBJ2-1 TRBD2 TRBV27 CASSFTLAGEQFF TGTGCCAGCAGTTTCACGCTAGCGGGGGAGCAGTTCTTC
. TRBJ2-1 TRBD1 TRBV5-1 CASSLGGLDEQFF TGCGCCAGCAGCTTAGGGGGCTTGGATGAGCAGTTCTTC
. TRBJ1-4 TRBD1 TRBV14 CASSQDPGTGWVESEKLFF TGTGCCAGCAGCCAAGATCCCGGGACAGGCTGGGTTGAAAGTGAAAAACTGTTTTTT
. TRBJ2-7 . TRBV27 CASSPTVEAEQYF TGTGCCAGCAGTCCCACGGTAGAGGCCGAGCAGTACTTC
. TRBJ1-5 TRBD1 TRBV15 CATSRDFTGESGQPQHF TGTGCCACCAGCAGAGATTTTACAGGGGAATCGGGTCAGCCCCAGCATTTT
. TRBJ2-7 TRBD2 TRBV9 CASSVRGGGSYEQYF TGTGCCAGCAGCGTACGCGGGGGAGGTTCCTACGAGCAGTACTTC
. TRBJ2-2 . TRBV7-8 CASIPGALRGHTGELFF TGTGCCAGCATCCCGGGGGCGTTGCGGGGGCACACCGGGGAGCTGTTTTTT
. TRBJ1-6 TRBD1 TRBV27 CASRPTGTGFSYNSPLHF TGTGCCAGCAGACCGACCGGGACAGGCTTCTCCTATAATTCACCCCTCCACTTT
once TRBJ2-2 . TRBV11-3 CASSLSGDTGELFF TGTGCCAGCAGCTTATCCGGGGACACCGGGGAGCTGTTTTTT
few TRBJ2-7 . TRBV12-3/TRBV12-4 CASAPDYEQYF TGTGCCAGCGCACCAGACTACGAGCAGTACTTC
. TRBJ2-7 . TRBV6-6 CASSYTSSSPYEQYF TGTGCCAGCAGTTACACCTCGAGTAGTCCCTACGAGCAGTACTTC
. TRBJ1-2 . TRBV5-6 CASSLYNYGYTF TGTGCCAGCAGCTTGTACAACTATGGCTACACCTTC
. TRBJ2-3 . TRBV5-1 CASSLGGQGNTDTQYF TGCGCCAGCAGCTTGGGGGGGCAGGGGAACACAGATACGCAGTATTTT
. TRBJ1-5 . TRBV5-1 CASSLQGAGEPQHF TGCGCCAGCAGCCTACAGGGTGCAGGGGAGCCCCAGCATTTT
. TRBJ1-5 . TRBV12-3/TRBV12-4 CASSNDRNQPQHF TGTGCCAGCAGTAACGACAGAAATCAGCCCCAGCATTTT
. TRBJ2-5 . TRBV2 CASSDVAGQHQETQYF TGTGCCAGCAGTGACGTGGCGGGACAGCACCAAGAGACCCAGTACTTC
. TRBJ1-2 . TRBV9 CASSDPATETNYGYTF TGTGCCAGCAGCGATCCGGCCACTGAAACTAACTATGGCTACACCTTC
. TRBJ2-7 TRBD2 TRBV7-9 CASSQEGGGGTYEQYF TGTGCCAGCAGCCAGGAGGGGGGCGGGGGGACCTACGAGCAGTACTTC
. TRBJ1-6 . TRBV6-5 CASSYSGGGSPLHF TGTGCCAGCAGTTACTCGGGGGGTGGGTCACCCCTCCACTTT
. TRBJ2-7 . TRBV18 CASSPAGGGHYEQYF TGTGCCAGCTCACCTGCCGGTGGAGGCCACTACGAGCAGTACTTC